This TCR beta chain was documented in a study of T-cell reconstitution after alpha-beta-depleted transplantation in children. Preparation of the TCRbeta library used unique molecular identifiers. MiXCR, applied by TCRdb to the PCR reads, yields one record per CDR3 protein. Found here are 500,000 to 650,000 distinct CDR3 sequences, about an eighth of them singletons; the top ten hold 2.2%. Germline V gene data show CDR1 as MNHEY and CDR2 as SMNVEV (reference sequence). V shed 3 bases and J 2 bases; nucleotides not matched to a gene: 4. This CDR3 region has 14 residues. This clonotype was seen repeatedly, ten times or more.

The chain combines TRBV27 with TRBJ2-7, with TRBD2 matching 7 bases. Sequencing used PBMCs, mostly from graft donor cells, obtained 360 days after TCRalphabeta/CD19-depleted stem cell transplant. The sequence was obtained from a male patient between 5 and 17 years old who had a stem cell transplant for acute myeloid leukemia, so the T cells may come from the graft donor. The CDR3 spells CASSLGGFTYEQYF. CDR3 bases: TGTGCCAGCAGTTTGGGAGGGTTTACCTACGAGCAGTACTTC.